Below, 11 T cell receptor beta chains from the same sample are listed, as sequenced in a study of blood T cell repertoires in COVID-19. Produced via immunoSEQ multiplex PCR; TCRdb's table is partial and in-frame only. Of 150,000 to 200,000 clones detected, approximately 85% appear once; the ten largest clones hold roughly 9%. The source material was PBMCs or T cells enriched from blood (not recorded which). These receptors all come from a woman aged 18-29 years who had recovered from COVID-19.

The chain recombines TRBV2 with TRBJ2-7, with 8 bases identical to TRBD2. From germline, CDR1 is SNHLY and CDR2 FYNNEI. This CDR3 is built from 13 residues. V trimming: 11 bases; J trimming: 7 bases; junction bases outside the gene matches: 13. CDR3 sequence reads: CAYKNGRAAEQYF. The CDR3 region has the DNA TGTGCCTATAAAAACGGGAGGGCCGCTGAGCAGTACTTC.

The chain links TRBV7-9 to TRBJ1-4; TRBD1 agrees at 7 bases. The CDR3 totals 15 residues. Germline CDR1 reads SEHNR; CDR2 reads FQNEAQ (reference sequence). V gave up 0 bases and J gave up 6 bases; unmatched junction bases: 4. CDR3 sequence (DNA): TGTGCCAGCAGCTTAGCGACAGGGAGGCATGAAAAACTGTTTTTT. It yields the protein CASSLATGRHEKLFF.

The V call is TRBV18, the J call TRBJ1-2; TRBD1 agrees at 8 bases. CDR1 and CDR2 (germline): KGHSH, LQKENI. J was trimmed by 4 bases and V by 3 bases; bases with no gene match: 16. The CDR3 totals 18 residues. CDR3 nucleotides: TGTGCCAGCTCACCTTTTGATATGGGGACAGGTGTTATCTATGGCTACACCTTC. It translates to CASSPFDMGTGVIYGYTF.

The V call is TRBV10-1, the J call TRBJ2-1; 15 positions match TRBD2. Per the germline V gene, CDR1 is WNHNN and CDR2 is SYGVQD (reference sequence). The J segment lost 4 bases and the V segment lost 0 bases, leaving 1 base of the junction unmatched. The CDR3 is 17 residues long. CDR3 sequence reads: CASSESGTSGGYNEQFF. As DNA, the CDR3 is TGCGCCAGCAGTGAGTCTGGGACTAGCGGGGGGTACAATGAGCAGTTCTTC.

The rearrangement joins TRBV7-2 to TRBJ2-2; 8 bases map to TRBD2. The CDR3 runs 16 residues. The V segment lost 4 bases and the J segment 3 bases; nucleotides outside the gene matches: 7. The germline V gene has CDR1 SGHTA and CDR2 FQGNSA. The CDR3 reads CASSWAGSGDTGELFF. The CDR3 DNA follows: TGTGCCAGCAGCTGGGCGGGTAGCGGGGACACCGGGGAGCTGTTTTTT.

The J gene is TRBJ1-3, the V gene TRBV2; D gene unclear. Germline V gene lookup returns CDR1 SNHLY and CDR2 FYNNEI. The CDR3 extends over 14 amino acids. V lost 7 bases and J 0 bases, leaving 10 bases between the germline ends. The CDR3 loop reads CASTEHGSGNTIYF. The CDR3 DNA is TGTGCCAGCACCGAACATGGCTCTGGAAACACCATATATTTT.

In its sample, this clone was seen once. The chain carries TRBV10-3 and TRBJ2-7; a possible D gene is TRBD2 (7 bases). Trimming stripped 10 bases from V and 4 bases from J, with 20 bases between. The CDR3 extends over 14 amino acids. Germline V lookup: CDR1 ENHRY, CDR2 SYGVKD. CDR3 residues: CATTRGPIGYEQYF. The CDR3 DNA reads as TGTGCCACGACGCGGGGGCCTATAGGTTACGAGCAGTACTTC.

The chain is built from TRBV18 and TRBJ2-1; D is ambiguous. Germline V gene sequence: CDR1 KGHSH, CDR2 LQKENI. The V end lost 6 bases, the J end lost 5 bases, and 11 bases lay between the germline ends. The CDR3 is 13 residues long. The CDR3 coding sequence is TGTGCCAGCTCCCTCACTCGAGACAATGAGCAGTTCTTC. It specifies CASSLTRDNEQFF.

The rearrangement joins TRBV5-1 to TRBJ2-7, with TRBD2 identical over 12 bases. The CDR3 sequence is 18 residues long. The germline gives CDR1 SGHRS, CDR2 YFSETQ. V lost 4 bases and J lost 2; bases outside the gene matches: 13. CDR3 in amino acids: CASSPERRLAGETYEQYF. CDR3 nucleotides: TGCGCCAGCAGCCCAGAACGAAGACTAGCGGGGGAAACCTACGAGCAGTACTTC.

The rearrangement joins TRBV10-1 to TRBJ2-1; D is uncertain. The CDR3 contains 12 residues. V was pared by 10 bases and J by 5 bases, with 12 bases between. Germline-derived CDR1 and CDR2 are WNHNN and SYGVQD (reference sequence). CDR3 residues: CATSTPDNEQFF. The CDR3 coding sequence is TGCGCCACCTCTACCCCGGACAATGAGCAGTTCTTC.

V is TRBV5-1 and J is TRBJ2-3; 10 nucleotides match TRBD2. This CDR3 is built from 15 residues. From germline, CDR1 is SGHRS and CDR2 YFSETQ. With V trimmed by 7 bases and J by 1 base, 6 bases remained unmatched. The CDR3 reads CASRKGLAGTDTQYF. CDR3 nucleotide sequence: TGCGCCAGCCGGAAAGGACTAGCGGGCACAGATACGCAGTATTTT.